This TCR beta chain came from a study of T cells in Graves' hyperthyroidism and ophthalmopathy. Amplification targeted TCR beta CDR3 regions from RNA transcripts. First-round RT-PCR with HTBI primers amplified the TCR CDR3 region. TCRdb re-analysed the multiplex PCR reads in MiXCR, keeping a single row per CDR3 protein. Seen here are around 97,000 distinct CDR3 sequences, about 45% observed once, and the top ten hold approximately 25%. The ends lost 5 bases at V and 4 bases at J; junction bases unmatched: 9. The CDR3 contains 15 residues. Germline V gene data show CDR1 as SQVTM and CDR2 as ANQGSEA. In this sample, this clonotype turned up once.

V gene TRBV29-1 combines with J gene TRBJ2-2; 8 bases are shared with TRBD1. This clonotype was obtained from a middle-aged man with Graves' hyperthyroidism. The sample comprised blood. CDR3 protein: CSVRTGISGTGELFF. The CDR3 DNA reads as TGCAGCGTTCGGACAGGGATCTCGGGCACCGGGGAGCTGTTTTTT.